The 32 T cell receptor beta chains listed next were all sequenced from one sample in a study of cytomegalovirus exposure and HLA in healthy donors. This PCR relied on a set of 60 Vbeta primers and 13 Jbeta primers. The data were produced by immunoSEQ multiplex PCR, yet TCRdb's version contains in-frame clones alone and is incomplete. The sample includes around 100,000 clones. The sequenced sample consisted of PBMCs. These receptors came from a man aged 35-49 years in good health and CMV-seropositive.

The chain is built from TRBV19 and TRBJ2-5, with 10 positions matching TRBD1. The CDR3 totals 16 residues. After removal of 3 bases from V and 0 bases from J, the junction contained 4 bases not matched to a gene. The germline gives CDR1 LNHDA, CDR2 SQIVND (reference sequence). The CDR3 loop reads CASSILGQGYQETQYF. The CDR3 coding sequence is TGTGCCAGTAGTATCTTGGGACAGGGGTACCAAGAGACCCAGTACTTC.

The rearrangement joins TRBV28 to TRBJ2-7; 10 bases fit TRBD2. CDR3 length: 14 residues. V lost 3 bases, J lost 2 bases, and 1 base stayed unmatched. CDR1 and CDR2 from the germline V gene are MDHEN and SYDVKM. CDR3 in DNA: TGTGCCAGCAGTTTCGGGACTAGCGCCTACGAGCAGTACTTC. Translating gives CASSFGTSAYEQYF.

The chain employs TRBV9 and TRBJ1-1; 7 nucleotides agree with TRBD1. CDR3 length: 15 amino acids. V shed 3 bases, J shed 4 bases, and the junction held 9 bases outside the gene matches. Germline values: CDR1 SGDLS, CDR2 YYNGEE. The CDR3 DNA follows: TGTGCCAGCAGCGACTCACAGGGGACTGGCACTGAAGCTTTCTTT. This gives the protein CASSDSQGTGTEAFF.

The chain combines TRBV5-4 with TRBJ2-7, with 10 bases matching TRBD1. CDR3 length: 15 amino acids. V lost 3 bases to trimming and J lost 1 base; unmatched junction nucleotides: 4. Germline loops: CDR1 SGHNT, CDR2 YYREEE (reference sequence). The DNA for the CDR3 is TGTGCCAGCAGCTGGGGGGGACAGGGGTCCTACGAGCAGTACTTC. Its protein is CASSWGGQGSYEQYF.

This chain joins TRBV19 and TRBJ2-3; 7 bases are shared with TRBD1. Per germline, CDR1 LNHDA and CDR2 SQIVND (reference sequence). V shed 10 bases, J shed 5 bases, and the junction held 3 bases outside the gene matches. The CDR3 spans 11 residues. The CDR3 DNA sequence: TGTGCCACGGCAGGGGGAGATACGCAGTATTTT. This gives the protein CATAGGDTQYF.

The V gene is TRBV28, the J gene TRBJ1-2; D unresolved. Trimming left V 6 bases short and J 4 bases short, with 18 bases between. The CDR3 covers 15 residues. Germline V gene sequence: CDR1 MDHEN, CDR2 SYDVKM. This CDR3 reads CASSLTGAGSYGYTF. For the CDR3, the DNA is TGTGCCAGCAGCTTAACGGGTGCCGGTTCCTATGGCTACACCTTC.

Concerning this clone itself: Other DNA sequences of this sample code for an identical CDR3. Here the CDR3 DNA reads TGTGCCAGCAGCACCAGACTAGCGGGAGGGAGGGGCCCGGATACGCAGTATTTT. Protein sequence: CASSTRLAGGRGPDTQYF. This chain connects TRBV5-6 to TRBJ2-3; 14 bases are shared with TRBD2. Germline-derived CDR1 and CDR2 are SGHDT and YYEEEE. The CDR3 contains 18 residues. V lost 4 bases, J lost 6 bases, and 13 bases stayed unmatched.

This sequence joins TRBV14 and TRBJ1-1; D may be TRBD1 (6 bases). V lost 3 bases to trimming and J lost 6 bases, with 11 bases between them. In germline, CDR1 is SGHDN, CDR2 FVKESK. The CDR3 sequence is 13 residues long. CDR3 protein: CASSQPGHPEAFF. The CDR3 DNA reads as TGTGCCAGCAGCCAGCCGGGACACCCTGAAGCTTTCTTT.

The V gene is TRBV28, the J gene TRBJ1-4, with 7 bases that match TRBD1. This CDR3 is built from 17 residues. V was pared by 2 bases and J by 3 bases, with 9 bases of the junction left unmatched. Germline loops: CDR1 MDHEN, CDR2 SYDVKM. CDR3 DNA sequence: TGTGCCAGCAGTTTACCACTAACAGGGGCGGCTAATGAAAAACTGTTTTTT. Protein sequence: CASSLPLTGAANEKLFF.

The V gene is TRBV7-9, the J gene TRBJ1-1; 10 bases fit TRBD1. Germline V gene sequence: CDR1 SEHNR, CDR2 FQNEAQ (reference sequence). V lost 4 bases, J lost 4 bases, and 12 bases stayed unmatched. This CDR3 is built from 17 residues. The CDR3 coding sequence is TGTGCCAGCAGCTCCCATGAATGGACAGGGGGGTCCACTGAAGCTTTCTTT. Its translation: CASSSHEWTGGSTEAFF.

The chain joins TRBV5-4 to TRBJ2-3; TRBD1 aligns across 8 bases. The CDR3 contains 15 residues. V shed 4 bases and J 3 bases; nucleotides not matched to a gene: 7. Germline CDR1 SGHNT, CDR2 YYREEE (reference sequence). The CDR3 nucleotides read TGTGCCAGCAGCACCAGGGGGCGTATGACAGATACGCAGTATTTT. Translated, it gives CASSTRGRMTDTQYF.

J is TRBJ1-2 and V is TRBV10-3; TRBD1 aligns across 9 bases. The CDR3 runs to 14 residues. Per germline, CDR1 ENHRY and CDR2 SYGVKD. The V segment lost 5 bases and the J segment 9 bases; nucleotides outside the gene matches: 10. CDR3 DNA sequence: TGTGCCATCAGTAGCCCCGGGACAGGGATACGCTACACCTTC. It yields the protein CAISSPGTGIRYTF.

As concerns this clone: Within the sample, other DNA sequences also encode this same CDR3. This chain links TRBV9 with TRBJ2-7; 13 nucleotides match TRBD2. The junction had 4 bases not matched to a gene; V was cut back by 3 bases and J by 7 bases. This CDR3 spans 14 amino acids. Germline CDR1 reads SGDLS; CDR2 reads YYNGEE. The CDR3 nucleotides read TGTGCCAGCAGCGCCGGACTAGCGGGAGATGAGCAGTACTTC. Amino acid sequence: CASSAGLAGDEQYF.

The chain recombines TRBV30 with TRBJ1-5; D call uncertain. CDR1 GTSNPN and CDR2 SVGIG come from the germline V gene (reference sequence). The CDR3 sequence is 13 residues long. V was pared by 2 bases and J by 5 bases, with 10 bases between. This CDR3 is CAWSPSGDQPQHF. The CDR3 nucleotides read TGTGCCTGGAGTCCGTCCGGGGATCAGCCCCAGCATTTT. The complete variable domain, with remaining parts taken from reference TRBV30 and TRBJ1-5, reads SQTIHQWPATLVQPVGSPLSLECTVEGTSNPNLYWYRQAAGRGLQLLFYSVGIGQISSEVPQNLSASRPQDRQFILSSKKLLLSDSGFYLCAWSPSGDQPQHFGDGTRLSIL.

The chain combines TRBV5-4 with TRBJ2-3; 7 bases match TRBD2. The J segment lost 0 bases and the V segment lost 5 bases, leaving 3 bases of the junction unmatched. The CDR3 loop spans 14 amino acids. Per germline, CDR1 SGHNT and CDR2 YYREEE (reference sequence). The CDR3 sequence is CASRRLASTDTQYF. As DNA, the CDR3 is TGTGCCAGCAGACGACTAGCAAGCACAGATACGCAGTATTTT.

The V call is TRBV6-5, the J call TRBJ1-1, with a possible D match to TRBD1 (5 bases). The CDR3 is made up of 15 amino acids. V shed 5 bases and J shed 4 bases, with 17 bases lying between them. Germline values: CDR1 MNHEY, CDR2 SVGAGI. In DNA form, the CDR3 reads TGTGCCAGCAGTAACTTAGCGGGGCGCGGCACTGAAGCTTTCTTT. It yields the protein CASSNLAGRGTEAFF.

The chain employs TRBV6-6 and TRBJ2-7; 13 positions match TRBD2. The CDR3 extends over 15 amino acids. Germline trimming cut 4 bases from V and 4 bases from J; bases unmatched to any gene: 4. Germline V gene data show CDR1 as MNHNY and CDR2 as SVGAGI (reference sequence). The CDR3 reads CASSFGLAGDYEQYF. The CDR3 coding sequence is TGTGCCAGCAGTTTTGGACTAGCGGGAGATTACGAGCAGTACTTC.

The V and J genes are TRBV27 and TRBJ2-7; D perhaps matches TRBD2 (6 bases). Germline CDR1 and CDR2: MNHEY and SMNVEV (reference sequence). V lost 7 bases to trimming and J lost 0 bases, with 16 bases between them. The CDR3 sequence is 15 residues long. The DNA for the CDR3 is TGTGCCAGCACCACCAACGGCGGGAACTCCTACGAGCAGTACTTC. Its translation: CASTTNGGNSYEQYF.

This rearrangement joins TRBV5-1 to TRBJ2-3; 9 bases agree with TRBD1. Losses at the gene ends were 2 bases for V and 3 bases for J; bases not matched to a gene: 1. There are 14 residues in the CDR3. CDR1 is SGHRS, CDR2 YFSETQ, per germline. The CDR3: CASSFGTGTDTQYF. The CDR3 DNA reads as TGCGCCAGCAGCTTTGGGACAGGGACAGATACGCAGTATTTT.

The chain carries TRBV11-1 and TRBJ2-1, with D possibly being TRBD1 (7 bases). The CDR3 contains 14 residues. V was shortened by 5 bases and J by 6 bases, with 14 bases between the two germline ends. The V gene's germline CDR1 is SGHAT and CDR2 FQDESV (reference sequence). This CDR3 is CASSARGRGNEQFF. The CDR3 region has the DNA TGTGCCAGCAGCGCTAGGGGGCGGGGCAATGAGCAGTTCTTC.

V is TRBV7-9 and J is TRBJ2-5, with D unclear. There are 11 residues in the CDR3. CDR1 and CDR2 (germline): SEHNR, FQNEAQ (reference sequence). Trimming removed 3 bases at V and 4 bases at J, with 3 bases between. CDR3 protein: CASSFSETQYF. CDR3 bases: TGTGCCAGCAGCTTCTCAGAGACCCAGTACTTC.

The chain carries TRBV11-2 and TRBJ2-7; TRBD1 might be the D (5 bases). The CDR3 runs to 15 residues. Germline V gives CDR1 SGHAT, CDR2 FQNNGV. The V gene lost 3 bases and the J gene lost 4 bases, with 16 bases spanning the gap. The CDR3 loop is CASSFGSGYGYEQYF. As DNA, the CDR3 is TGTGCCAGCAGCTTCGGTTCAGGGTATGGGTACGAGCAGTACTTC.

The chain has TRBV2 and TRBJ1-4, with D possibly matching TRBD1 (6 bases). Trimming shortened V by 6 bases and J by 8 bases, and 7 bases separated the two germline ends. Germline loops: CDR1 SNHLY, CDR2 FYNNEI. There are 11 residues in the CDR3. The CDR3 region is CASSRGEKLFF. The CDR3 bases are TGTGCCAGCAGCAGGGGAGAAAAACTGTTTTTT.

This chain links TRBV7-9 with TRBJ2-7; 7 bases are shared with TRBD1. This CDR3 is built from 15 residues. The junction had 11 bases not matched to a gene; V was cut back by 4 bases and J by 5 bases. The germline gives CDR1 SEHNR, CDR2 FQNEAQ (reference sequence). The CDR3 DNA follows: TGTGCCAGCAGCTCTCCCCGACAGGGAAGGGACGAGCAGTACTTC. Its protein is CASSSPRQGRDEQYF.

V usage is TRBV7-6 and J usage is TRBJ1-5, with unresolved D. The germline V gene encodes CDR1 SGHVS and CDR2 FNYEAQ. The ends were cut back, 1 base at V and 4 bases at J, with 5 bases in the middle. The CDR3 sequence is 13 residues long. CDR3 amino acids: CASSLDSNQPQHF. The CDR3 nucleotides are TGTGCCAGCAGCTTAGACAGTAATCAGCCCCAGCATTTT.

The V gene is TRBV29-1, the J gene TRBJ2-1; 8 bases line up with TRBD2. In germline, CDR1 is SQVTM, CDR2 ANQGSEA. With 4 bases clipped from V and 5 bases from J, the junction kept 13 bases outside the gene matches. There are 16 residues in the CDR3. The CDR3, as DNA: TGCAGCGTTGGGGGAAGGCGGGAGGCGGACGACAATGAGCAGTTCTTC. This sequence encodes CSVGGRREADDNEQFF.

The chain couples TRBV7-8 to TRBJ1-1; the match to TRBD1 covers 7 bases. Germline V gene lookup returns CDR1 SGHVS and CDR2 FQNEAQ. There are 15 residues in the CDR3. V lost 5 bases, J lost 2 bases, and 8 bases stayed unmatched. CDR3 loop: CASSETGTANTEAFF. In DNA form, the CDR3 reads TGTGCCAGCAGCGAAACCGGGACAGCAAACACTGAAGCTTTCTTT.

The J gene is TRBJ2-6, the V gene TRBV27; D gene ambiguous. Germline CDR1 and CDR2: MNHEY and SMNVEV (reference sequence). The V gene lost 6 bases and the J gene lost 1 base, with 10 bases spanning the gap. The CDR3 runs to 15 residues. CDR3 nucleotides: TGTGCCAGCAGCGAACAGTGGTCTGGGGCCAACGTCCTGACTTTC. Protein product: CASSEQWSGANVLTF. The complete variable domain, with remaining parts taken from reference TRBV27 and TRBJ2-6, reads EAQVTQNPRYLITVTGKKLTVTCSQNMNHEYMSWYRQDPGLGLRQIYYSMNVEVTDKGDVPEGYKVSRKEKRNFPLILESPSPNQTSLYFCASSEQWSGANVLTFGAGSRLTVL.

V and J are TRBV2 and TRBJ1-2; 9 nucleotides match TRBD1. In germline, CDR1 is SNHLY, CDR2 FYNNEI. The CDR3 totals 13 residues. V dropped 6 bases and J dropped 6; count of bases not matched to a gene: 5. This CDR3 reads CASRGTGKDGYTF. The CDR3 nucleotides are TGTGCCAGCAGGGGGACAGGGAAGGATGGCTACACCTTC.

J is TRBJ2-7 and V is TRBV5-6; tentatively, D is TRBD1 (7 bases). In germline, CDR1 is SGHDT, CDR2 YYEEEE. V was cut by 4 bases and J by 2 bases, with 19 bases left in between. The CDR3 consists of 16 residues. In DNA form, the CDR3 reads TGTGCCAGCAGCCCTTACCGACAGGGAGGTCCCTACGAGCAGTACTTC. The encoded protein is CASSPYRQGGPYEQYF.

This chain links TRBV11-3 with TRBJ2-3; 7 bases are a match to TRBD1. The CDR3 is made up of 15 amino acids. The ends lost 2 bases at V and 5 bases at J; junction bases unmatched: 7. Germline CDR1 is SGHNT and CDR2 is YENEEA. The DNA of the CDR3 is TGTGCCAGCAGCTTAATCGGACAGGCGGGAGATACGCAGTATTTT. It specifies CASSLIGQAGDTQYF. The full variable domain, completed using reference TRBV11-3 and TRBJ2-3, is EAGVVQSPRYKIIEKKQPVAFWCNPISGHNTLYWYLQNLGQGPELLIRYENEEAVDDSQLPKDRFSAERLKGVDSTLKIQPAELGDSAVYLCASSLIGQAGDTQYFGPGTRLTVL.

The chain is built from TRBV5-6 and TRBJ2-7, with 11 bases identical to TRBD2. Germline lookup yields CDR1 SGHDT and CDR2 YYEEEE. The CDR3 consists of 16 residues. V was clipped by 4 bases and J by 0 bases; unmatched bases: 6. CDR3: CASSPGTSGYSYEQYF. CDR3 nucleotide sequence: TGTGCCAGCAGCCCAGGGACTAGCGGATACTCCTACGAGCAGTACTTC.